The entry below describes one T cell receptor (beta chain). Its target is not known. The data stem from a study of OX40 agonist ivuxolimab in advanced cancers. Study summary: Participants, roughly 80% male, averaged 60 years of age, ranging from about 23 to 85. One patient with hepatocellular carcinoma and two with cutaneous melanoma, three in all, had partial responses. General study points: Partial responders treated at 0.1-3.0 mg/kg exhibited clonal expansion among the lowest measured. No antigen was identified for the clonally expanded peripheral T cells.

The protocol was immunoSEQ multiplex PCR, while the TCRdb copy is restricted to in-frame clones and leaves out a portion. The data hold tens of thousands of clones, with about 84% observed a single time. This CDR3 spans 16 amino acids. Trimming removed 0 bases from V and 0 bases from J, with 11 bases in between. Germline V lookup: CDR1 GTSNPN, CDR2 SVGIG (reference sequence). The source material was CD4+ or CD8+ T cells sorted from blood, sampled in a trial of the OX40 agonist ivuxolimab. The receptor was derived from an adult with an advanced solid tumor such as melanoma, head and neck, liver or kidney cancer. J is TRBJ2-2 and V is TRBV30; D is ambiguous. The CDR3 DNA is TGTGCCTGGAGTGTACAAACAGTAACGAACACCGGGGAGCTGTTTTTT. Amino acids: CAWSVQTVTNTGELFF.